This record looks at one TCR beta chain sequence and its context. The sample comes from a study of blood T cell repertoires in COVID-19. About the study: COVID-19 samples from acute and convalescent phases originated in the United States, Italy and Spain. PBMCs, B-cell-depleted T cells, or T cells were the source of the cDNA or gDNA that made up the material.

Methods used by the authors: For nucleated cells, counts were estimated from reference gene primer amplification. The method was immunoSEQ multiplex PCR; TCRdb's version includes in-frame clones alone and lacks a portion of them. Clone size and the V and J calls come from that table; the DNA yielded D and trimming. The sample lists roughly 150,000 clones, around 84% occurring once. The sequencing sample was made of peripheral blood. The clonotype originates from a woman aged 50 to 60 with acute or convalescent COVID-19.

CDR3 in DNA: TGCGCCAGCAGCCAACTTACAGGGTCCTCCTACAATGAGCAGTTCTTC. Encoded protein: CASSQLTGSSYNEQFF. This chain joins TRBV4-3 and TRBJ2-1; D is perhaps TRBD1 (6 bases). Germline CDR1 is LGHNA and CDR2 is YSLEER. The CDR3 contains 16 residues. V was trimmed by 2 bases and J by 0 bases, leaving 11 bases between them.